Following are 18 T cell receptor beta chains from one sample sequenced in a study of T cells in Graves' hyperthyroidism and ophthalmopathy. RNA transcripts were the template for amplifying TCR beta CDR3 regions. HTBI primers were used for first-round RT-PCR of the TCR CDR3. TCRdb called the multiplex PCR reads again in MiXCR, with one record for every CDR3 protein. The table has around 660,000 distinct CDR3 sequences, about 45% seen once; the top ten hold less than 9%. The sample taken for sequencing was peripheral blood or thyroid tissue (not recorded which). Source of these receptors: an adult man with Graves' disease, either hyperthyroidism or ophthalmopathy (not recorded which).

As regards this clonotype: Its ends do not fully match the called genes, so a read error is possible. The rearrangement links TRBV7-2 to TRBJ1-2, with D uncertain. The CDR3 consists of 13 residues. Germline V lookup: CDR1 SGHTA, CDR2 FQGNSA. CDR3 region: CASSQEQSYGYTF. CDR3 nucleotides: TGCGCCAGCAGCCAAGAACAGAGCTATGGCTACACCTTC.

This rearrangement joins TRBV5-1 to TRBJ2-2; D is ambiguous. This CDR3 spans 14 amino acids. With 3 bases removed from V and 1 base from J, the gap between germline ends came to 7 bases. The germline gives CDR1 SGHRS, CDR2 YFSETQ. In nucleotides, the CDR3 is TGCGCCAGCAGCTCCCCTTTGAACACCGGGGAGCTGTTTTTT. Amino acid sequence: CASSSPLNTGELFF.

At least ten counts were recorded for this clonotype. The CDR3 region is CAISKTANTEAFF. In nucleotides, the CDR3 is TGTGCCATCAGTAAAACAGCGAACACTGAAGCTTTCTTT. This rearrangement joins TRBV10-3 to TRBJ1-1, with D unresolved. This CDR3 is built from 13 residues. Germline V CDR1 and CDR2: ENHRY, SYGVKD. Trimming took 5 bases from V and 1 from J, leaving 8 bases between them.

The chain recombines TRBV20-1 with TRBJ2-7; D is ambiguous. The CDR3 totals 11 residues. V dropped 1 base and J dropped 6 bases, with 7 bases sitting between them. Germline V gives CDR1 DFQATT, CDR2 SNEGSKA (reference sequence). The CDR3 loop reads CSARGQIEQYF. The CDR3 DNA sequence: TGCAGTGCTAGAGGTCAAATCGAGCAGTACTTC.

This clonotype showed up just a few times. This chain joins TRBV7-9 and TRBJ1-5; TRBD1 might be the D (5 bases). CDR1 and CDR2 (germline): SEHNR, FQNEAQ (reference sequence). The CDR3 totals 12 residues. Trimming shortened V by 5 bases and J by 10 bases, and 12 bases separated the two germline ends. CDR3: CASSLDSSPQHF. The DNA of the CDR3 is TGTGCCAGCAGCCTCGACAGTAGTCCCCAGCATTTT.

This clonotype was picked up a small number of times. CDR3 DNA: TGTGCCAGCAGCTTTTGGGACAGAGGGAGCTCTGGGGCCAACGTCCTGACTTTC. Its protein is CASSFWDRGSSGANVLTF. The chain employs TRBV7-9 and TRBJ2-6; 7 bases map to TRBD1. Losses at the gene ends were 3 bases for V and 0 bases for J; bases not matched to a gene: 8. The germline V gene encodes CDR1 SEHNR and CDR2 FQNEAQ (reference sequence). There are 18 residues in the CDR3.

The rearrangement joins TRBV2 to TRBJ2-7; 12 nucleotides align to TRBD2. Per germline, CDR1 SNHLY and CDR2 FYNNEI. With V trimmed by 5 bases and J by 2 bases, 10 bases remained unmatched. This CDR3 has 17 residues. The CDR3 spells CASSYPGLAGRTYEQYF. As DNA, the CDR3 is TGTGCCAGCAGTTACCCTGGACTAGCGGGACGCACCTACGAGCAGTACTTC. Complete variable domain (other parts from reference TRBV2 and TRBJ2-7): EPEVTQTPSHQVTQMGQEVILRCVPISNHLYFYWYRQILGQKVEFLVSFYNNEISEKSEIFDDQFSVERPDGSNFTLKIRSTKLEDSAMYFCASSYPGLAGRTYEQYFGPGTRLTVT.

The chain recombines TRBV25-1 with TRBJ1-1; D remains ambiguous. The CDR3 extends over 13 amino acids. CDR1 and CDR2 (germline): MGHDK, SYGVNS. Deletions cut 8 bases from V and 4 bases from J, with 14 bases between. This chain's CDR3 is CASRGVLGTEAFF. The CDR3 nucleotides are TGTGCCAGCCGGGGAGTCCTGGGCACTGAAGCTTTCTTT.

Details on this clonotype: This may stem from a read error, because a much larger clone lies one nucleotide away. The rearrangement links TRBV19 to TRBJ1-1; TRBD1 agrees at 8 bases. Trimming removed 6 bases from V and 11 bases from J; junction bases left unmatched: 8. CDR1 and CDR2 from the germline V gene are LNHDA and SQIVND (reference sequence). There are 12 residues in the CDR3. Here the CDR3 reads CASRRGRDRAFF. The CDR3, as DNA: TGTGCCAGTAGGCGAGGGAGGGACAGGGCTTTCTTT. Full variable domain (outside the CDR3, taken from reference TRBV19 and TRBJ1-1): DGGITQSPKYLFRKEGQNVTLSCEQNLNHDAMYWYRQDPGQGLRLIYYSQIVNDFQKGDIAEGYSVSREKKESFPLTVTSAQKNPTAFYLCASRRGRDRAFFGQGTRLTVV.

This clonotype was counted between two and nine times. This chain's CDR3 is CATSARDRGYEQYF. The CDR3 DNA sequence: TGTGCCACCAGTGCTCGGGACAGGGGATACGAGCAGTACTTC. This chain joins TRBV24-1 and TRBJ2-5; 10 nucleotides agree with TRBD1. Gene TRBJ2-7 matches the end of the DNA better, so the J call may be wrong. The CDR3 loop spans 14 amino acids. Germline V gene lookup returns CDR1 KGHDR and CDR2 SFDVKD.

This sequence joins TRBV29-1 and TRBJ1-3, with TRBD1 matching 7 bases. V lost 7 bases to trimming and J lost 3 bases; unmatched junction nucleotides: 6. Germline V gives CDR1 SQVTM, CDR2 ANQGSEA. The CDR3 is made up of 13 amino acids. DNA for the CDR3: TGCAGCGCGACAGGGAACTTTGGAAACACCATATATTTT. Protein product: CSATGNFGNTIYF.

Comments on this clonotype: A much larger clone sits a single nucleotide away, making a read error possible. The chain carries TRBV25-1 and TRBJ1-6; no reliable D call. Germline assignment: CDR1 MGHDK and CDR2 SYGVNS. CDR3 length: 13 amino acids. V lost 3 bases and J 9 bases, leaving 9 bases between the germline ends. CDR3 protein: CASSDLIGSPLHF. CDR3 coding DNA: TGTGCCAGCAGTGACTTGATCGGTTCACCCCTCCACTTT.

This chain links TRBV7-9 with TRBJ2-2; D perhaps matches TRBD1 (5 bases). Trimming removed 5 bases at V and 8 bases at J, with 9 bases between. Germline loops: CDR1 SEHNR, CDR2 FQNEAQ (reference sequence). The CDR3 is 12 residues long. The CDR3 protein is CASSPRQGELFF. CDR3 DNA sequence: TGTGCCAGCAGCCCGAGACAGGGGGAGCTGTTTTTT.

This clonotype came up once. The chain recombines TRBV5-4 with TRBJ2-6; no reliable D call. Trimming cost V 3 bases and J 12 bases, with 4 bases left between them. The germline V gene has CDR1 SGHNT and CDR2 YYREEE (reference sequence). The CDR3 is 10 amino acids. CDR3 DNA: TGTGCCAGCAGCTCCCCCGTCCTGACTTTC. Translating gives CASSSPVLTF.

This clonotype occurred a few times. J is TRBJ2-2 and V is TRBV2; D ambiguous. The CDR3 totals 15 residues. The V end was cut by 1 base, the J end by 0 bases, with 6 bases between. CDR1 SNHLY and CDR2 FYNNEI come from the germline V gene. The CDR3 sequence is CASSEVGANTGELFF. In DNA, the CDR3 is TGTGCCAGCAGTGAAGTCGGAGCGAACACCGGGGAGCTGTTTTTT.

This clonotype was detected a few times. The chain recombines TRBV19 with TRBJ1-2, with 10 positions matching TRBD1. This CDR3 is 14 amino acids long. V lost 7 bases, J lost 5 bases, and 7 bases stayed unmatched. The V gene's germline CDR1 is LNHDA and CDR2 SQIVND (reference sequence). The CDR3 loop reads CASTLRDRGYGYTF. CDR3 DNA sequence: TGTGCCAGTACTTTGCGGGACAGGGGTTATGGCTACACCTTC. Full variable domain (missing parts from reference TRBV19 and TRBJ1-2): DGGITQSPKYLFRKEGQNVTLSCEQNLNHDAMYWYRQDPGQGLRLIYYSQIVNDFQKGDIAEGYSVSREKKESFPLTVTSAQKNPTAFYLCASTLRDRGYGYTFGSGTRLTVV.

The CDR3 nucleotides are TGTGCCAGCACCATCGGTATGGACACTGAAGCTTTCTTT. Protein product: CASTIGMDTEAFF. The chain is built from TRBV11-2 and TRBJ1-1; D is unresolved. The CDR3 spans 13 residues. The ends were cut back, 7 bases at V and 3 bases at J, with 12 bases in the middle. The germline V gene has CDR1 SGHAT and CDR2 FQNNGV.

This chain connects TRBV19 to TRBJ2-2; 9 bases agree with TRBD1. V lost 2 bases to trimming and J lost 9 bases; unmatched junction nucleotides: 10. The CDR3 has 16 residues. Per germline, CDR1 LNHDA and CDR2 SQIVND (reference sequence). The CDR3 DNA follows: TGTGCCAGTAGTATAACCCGGACAGGGGCGCACCGGGAGCTGTTTTTT. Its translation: CASSITRTGAHRELFF.